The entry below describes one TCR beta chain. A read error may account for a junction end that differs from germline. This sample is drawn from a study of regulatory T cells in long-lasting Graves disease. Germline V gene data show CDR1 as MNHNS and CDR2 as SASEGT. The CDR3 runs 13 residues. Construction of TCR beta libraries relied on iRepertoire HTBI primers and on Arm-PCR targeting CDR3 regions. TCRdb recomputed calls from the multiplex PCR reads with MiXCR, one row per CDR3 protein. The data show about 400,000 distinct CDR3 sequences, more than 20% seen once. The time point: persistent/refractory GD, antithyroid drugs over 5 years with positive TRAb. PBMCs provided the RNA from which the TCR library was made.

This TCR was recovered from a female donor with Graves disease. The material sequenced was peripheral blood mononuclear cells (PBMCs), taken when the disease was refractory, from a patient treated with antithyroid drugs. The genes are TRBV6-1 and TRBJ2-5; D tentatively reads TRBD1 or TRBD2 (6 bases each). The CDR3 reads CTSSRGGGKTQYF. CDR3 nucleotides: TGTACCAGCAGCCGAGGAGGGGGGAAGACCCAGTACTTC.